These 7 T cell receptor beta chains share one sample of origin, sequenced in a study of T cell changes during pregnancy in multiple sclerosis. Sequenced by immunoSEQ multiplex PCR; TCRdb stores in-frame clones only, minus some. The table lists roughly 24,000 clones, 80% to 90% of them singletons, with about 8% in the top ten. The sequences come from CD8+ T cells from peripheral blood mononuclear cells, collected in the first trimester of pregnancy. The receptor set was obtained from a female donor in good health, enrolled as a control in a pregnancy study.

This clone was observed a single time. The CDR3 spells CASRWGTGYRMNTEAFF. The CDR3, as DNA: TGTGCCAGTAGATGGGGGACAGGGTATCGAATGAACACTGAAGCTTTCTTT. V is TRBV19 and J is TRBJ1-1, with TRBD1 identical over 9 bases. This CDR3 has 17 amino acids. J lost 0 bases, V lost 6 bases, and 11 bases had no gene match. Germline V lookup: CDR1 LNHDA, CDR2 SQIVND (reference sequence).

J is TRBJ2-7 and V is TRBV30; 12 bases map to TRBD1. CDR1 GTSNPN and CDR2 SVGIG come from the germline V gene (reference sequence). This CDR3 spans 13 amino acids. J was trimmed by 4 bases and V by 7 bases; bases with no gene match: 5. The DNA of the CDR3 is TGTGCCTTGCTGGGACAGGGGGCTTACGAGCAGTACTTC. It encodes CALLGQGAYEQYF.

CDR3 residues: CASSYTGLASGEQYF. In DNA form, the CDR3 reads TGTGCCAGCAGTTACACGGGACTAGCTTCGGGCGAGCAGTACTTC. The genes are TRBV6-5 and TRBJ2-7, with TRBD2 identical over 9 bases. V was clipped by 2 bases and J by 6 bases; unmatched bases: 8. CDR1 MNHEY and CDR2 SVGAGI come from the germline V gene. This CDR3 is built from 15 residues.

The DNA of the CDR3 is TGTGCCAGCAGCTTGGCGGGGACCTACAATGAGCAGTTCTTC. It yields the protein CASSLAGTYNEQFF. The chain links TRBV7-9 to TRBJ2-1; D possibly corresponds to TRBD2 (6 bases). V lost 3 bases and J lost 2, with 8 bases in between. Germline V gene data show CDR1 as SEHNR and CDR2 as FQNEAQ (reference sequence). The CDR3 length is 14 residues.

The chain employs TRBV28 and TRBJ1-1; tentative D call: TRBD1 (6 bases). Trimming left V 6 bases short and J 1 base short, with 9 bases between. CDR3 length: 13 amino acids. CDR1 is MDHEN, CDR2 SYDVKM, per germline. As DNA, the CDR3 is TGTGCCAGCAGGGAACAGGGGAACACTGAAGCTTTCTTT. Protein product: CASREQGNTEAFF.

In its sample, this clone was seen once. Relative to the germline gene, one junction end is altered; a read error may explain this. This sample includes further DNA sequences coding for the same CDR3. The chain couples TRBV6-1 to TRBJ2-3, with TRBD1 identical over 7 bases. CDR3 length equals 16 residues. Germline values: CDR1 MNHNS, CDR2 SASEGT. The CDR3 DNA is TGCGCCAGCAGTGAAGCGACAGGGACGGGAACAGATACGCAGTATTTT. It codes for CASSEATGTGTDTQYF.

This chain connects TRBV5-1 to TRBJ2-5; D perhaps matches TRBD1 (7 bases). The last part of the DNA fits TRBJ2-7 better; the J call may be wrong. There are 13 residues in the CDR3. Germline V gene data show CDR1 as SGHRS and CDR2 as YFSETQ. The CDR3 DNA is TGCGCCAGCAGTGCGGGACAGACCTACGAGCAGTACTTC. It translates to CASSAGQTYEQYF.